This T cell receptor beta chain was captured in a study of prognosis after radiotherapy for stage I lung cancer (dated by TCRdb to the early 2020s). In the study overall: Between early 2018 and early 2019, 15 to 20 patients with stage I NSCLC were enrolled in Nanjing, China. Stage I lung tumors that were newly diagnosed and primary were found in more than eleven patients, while about five patients had oligometastatic NSCLC after surgical resection of the primary tumor. All patients were considered medically inoperable, owing to comorbidities in some 11 and refusal of surgery in over 5. Ages in the cohort of approximately 13 men and about 6 women ranged from roughly 53 to 84 years, with a median of 74. On tumor histology, roughly 12 patients had adenocarcinoma and more than five had squamous cell carcinoma. SBRT was delivered in 3 to 5 fractions with a biologically effective dose of at least 100 Gy, and image-guided IMRT or VMAT was used for delivery. SBRT was not combined with any concurrent therapy in any patient. Four of the 19 patients developed distant metastases after SBRT, at a median of around 7 months; the other 15 showed no significant progression. The study profiled peripheral blood TCR beta repertoires from stage I NSCLC patients before and after stereotactic body radiotherapy and related them to distant failure. A total of roughly 38 blood samples from approximately 19 patients were sequenced, with one sample obtained before and one obtained after SBRT for each patient. The study at large found these results: None of the reported P values were adjusted for multiple comparisons. Whether the expanded TCR clones were tumor-specific was not determined. Post-SBRT Shannon entropy and its change from baseline were lower in patients who developed distant metastases; baseline Shannon entropy was not associated with metastases. After SBRT, the number of unique TCR clones decreased (median roughly 9,500 before versus some 7,000 after; Wilcoxon paired P=0.011). The small cohort and short follow-up limited the study, so independent validation of the findings is needed. Differences in TRBV and TRBJ usage frequencies by metastasis status were reportedly observed in two V genes at baseline and in ten or so V and two J genes after SBRT.

All patients had node-negative disease on CT and PET/CT, and none had a history of other malignancies or had previously received chemotherapy or radiotherapy. Roughly 6 milliliters of peripheral venous blood were drawn into EDTA tubes at each of two time points. PBMCs were isolated by Ficoll-Paque Plus density-gradient centrifugation. Immediately after collection, samples were stored at -80 degrees C until analysis. The germline V end is reduced by 2 bases and the J end by 4 bases; junction bases left unmatched: 2. Reading the germline V gene gives CDR1 MNHNS and CDR2 SASEGT. The CDR3 holds 15 amino acids from the cysteine to the phenylalanine. CDR3 DNA only is kept here, 45 bases in frame from base 1. Two rounds of multiplex PCR were performed to amplify the TCR beta CDR3 region from genomic DNA. In the first round of PCR, primers specific to each TRBV and TRBJ gene were used, and the primer sequences are filed in Chinese patent CN105087789A. The second PCR round used universal primers. The Roche High Pure PCR Template Preparation Kit was used to extract genomic DNA from the frozen PBMCs. Libraries were sequenced paired-end with 151 bp reads on an Illumina HiSeq 3000. Per the original workflow: Raw reads lacking the multiplex PCR primer sequences were removed with CutAdapt. High-quality paired reads were merged into contigs with PEAR. MiXCR assigned TRB V, D and J gene segments to each contig by aligning to reference sequences. To remove sequencing errors, CDR3 sequences were clustered according to base quality and sequence similarity. Diversity was measured as Shannon entropy normalized by the natural log of productive TCR sequence number. Clonality was computed as one minus the ratio of Shannon entropy to the natural log of the number of unique clonotypes. The Youden index of ROC curves was used to select progression-free survival cut-offs for repertoire metrics, and analyses were performed in R 3.5.3. TCRdb ran its own pipeline on the public reads, namely fastp trimming at Q25 and MiXCR clone calling, and kept in-frame beta chains. When rows share a CDR3 protein, they turn into one entry using the most common DNA and genes. V and J calls and clone size were set by TCRdb, not the authors. The sample data list tens of thousands of distinct CDR3 sequences, and approximately 42% of these were observed just once. The ten top clones hold approximately 52% of the sample.

A word on this clonotype: Its antigen remains undetermined. No base qualities exist here, and no much larger clone lies one base off it.

Here the sequenced sample was PBMCs, taken before or after stereotactic body radiation therapy (not recorded which). The receptor was isolated from a donor aged 50 or older with non-small cell lung cancer. Recombination connected TRBV6-1 to TRBJ2-5, with 12 bases in between that match TRBD2. Here is the DNA: TGTGCCAGCAGTGAACTAGCGGGAGGGCCAGAGACCCAGTACTTC. Its amino acids are CASSELAGGPETQYF.